The rows below give T cell receptor beta chains drawn from one sample of a study of OX40 agonist ivuxolimab in advanced cancers. The table came from immunoSEQ multiplex PCR; TCRdb's copy has only in-frame clones and leaves some out. Of tens of thousands of clones detected, 81% appear once; the ten largest clones hold more than 0.8%. The material was CD4+ or CD8+ T cells sorted from blood, obtained in a trial of the OX40 agonist ivuxolimab. Receptors were obtained from an adult with an advanced solid tumor such as melanoma, head and neck, liver or kidney cancer. Each CDR3 is given with its conserved first and last residue. The order of the fields is CDR3 protein, J gene, V gene.

CDR3: CASSFDTGELFF
J: TRBJ2-2
V: TRBV5-1

CDR3: CASGLGLDEKLFF
J: TRBJ1-4
V: TRBV12-5

CDR3: CASSLEQVPGELFF
J: TRBJ2-2
V: TRBV5-1

CDR3: CASSQEIITSPPLHF
J: TRBJ1-6
V: TRBV4-2

CDR3: CASSLSTSGGSPYNEQFF
J: TRBJ2-1
V: TRBV5-1

CDR3: CASRLIWTGESKAFF
J: TRBJ1-1
V: TRBV12-2

CDR3: CASSFDRDWTEQYF
J: TRBJ2-7
V: TRBV6-6

CDR3: CASSQGRRSGGIVDEQFF
J: TRBJ2-1
V: TRBV4-2

CDR3: CASSVPTARGYGYTF
J: TRBJ1-2
V: TRBV6-6

CDR3: CASSLIRGDGNTIYF
J: TRBJ1-3
V: TRBV27

CDR3: CASSGRDYTDTQYF
J: TRBJ2-3
V: TRBV18

CDR3: CASSSRIIANYGYTF
J: TRBJ1-2
V: TRBV11-2

CDR3: CASSLSTSNEQFF
J: TRBJ2-1
V: TRBV5-4

CDR3: CASSRGGSTDTQYF
J: TRBJ2-3
V: TRBV7-2

CDR3: CSARDWRTGELFF
J: TRBJ2-2
V: TRBV29-1

CDR3: CASSPRDSEAFF
J: TRBJ1-1
V: TRBV18

CDR3: CASSIGRDYEQYF
J: -
V: TRBV19

CDR3: CASSIRGEAFF
J: TRBJ1-1
V: TRBV7-2

CDR3: CASSENVPYTEAFF
J: TRBJ1-1
V: TRBV6-1

CDR3: CASSLTIGTEFYNEQFF
J: TRBJ2-1
V: TRBV9

CDR3: CASTIGVRGLSNQPQHF
J: TRBJ1-5
V: TRBV11-3

CDR3: CASSQASGQAYEQYF
J: TRBJ2-7
V: TRBV4-1

CDR3: CASSLGLGELFF
J: TRBJ2-2
V: TRBV7-2